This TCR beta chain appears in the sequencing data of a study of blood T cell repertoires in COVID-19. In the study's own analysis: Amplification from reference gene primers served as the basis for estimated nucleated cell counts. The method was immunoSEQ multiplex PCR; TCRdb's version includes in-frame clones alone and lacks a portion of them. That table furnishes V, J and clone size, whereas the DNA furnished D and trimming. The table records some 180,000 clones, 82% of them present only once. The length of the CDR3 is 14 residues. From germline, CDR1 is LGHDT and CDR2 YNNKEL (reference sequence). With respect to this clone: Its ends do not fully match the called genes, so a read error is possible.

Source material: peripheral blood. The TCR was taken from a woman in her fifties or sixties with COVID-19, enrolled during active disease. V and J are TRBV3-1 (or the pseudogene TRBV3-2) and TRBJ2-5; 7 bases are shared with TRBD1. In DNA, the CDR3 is TGTGCCAGTAGCCAGAGGGGGCTAGAAGAGACCCAGTACTTC. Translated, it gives CASSQRGLEETQYF.